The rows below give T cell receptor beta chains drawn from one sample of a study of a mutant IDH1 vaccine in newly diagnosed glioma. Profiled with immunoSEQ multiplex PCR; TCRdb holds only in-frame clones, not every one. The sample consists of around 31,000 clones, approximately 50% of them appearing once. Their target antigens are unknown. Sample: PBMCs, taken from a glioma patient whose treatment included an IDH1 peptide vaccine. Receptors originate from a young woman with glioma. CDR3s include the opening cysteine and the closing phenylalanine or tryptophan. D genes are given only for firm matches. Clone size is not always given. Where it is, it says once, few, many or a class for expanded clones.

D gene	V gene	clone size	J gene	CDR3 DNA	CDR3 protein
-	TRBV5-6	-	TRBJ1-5	TGTGCCAGCAGCTTGTATGGACTCAATCAGCCCCAGCATTTT	CASSLYGLNQPQHF
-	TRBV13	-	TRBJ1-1	TGTGCCAGCAGCTTAGCTGTGAACACTGAAGCTTTCTTT	CASSLAVNTEAFF
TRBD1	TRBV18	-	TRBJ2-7	TGTGCCAGCTCATCCGGGACAGGGCGCGAGCAGTACTTC	CASSSGTGREQYF
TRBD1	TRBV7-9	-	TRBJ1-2	TGTGCCAGCAGCTACACAGGGGTTCTAACTACTGGCTACACCTTC	CASSYTGVLTTGYTF
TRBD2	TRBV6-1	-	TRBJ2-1	TGTGCCAGCAGTGTGGGGACTAACAGATTTTTTAATGAGCAGTTCTTC	CASSVGTNRFFNEQFF
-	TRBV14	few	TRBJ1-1	TGTGCCAGCAGCCCCGGGACAATGAACACTGAAGCTTTCTTT	CASSPGTMNTEAFF
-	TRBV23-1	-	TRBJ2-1	TGCGCCAGCAGTCAATCGCCCATTAAGGGTTCTTCCTACAATGAGCAGTTCTTC	CASSQSPIKGSSYNEQFF
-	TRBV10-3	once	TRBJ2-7	TGTGCCACCACCGACGCTGGCTCCTACGAGCAGTACTTC	CATTDAGSYEQYF
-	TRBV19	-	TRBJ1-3	TGTGCCAGTACCCTGGGGACGGCTCACTCTGGAAACACCATATATTTT	CASTLGTAHSGNTIYF
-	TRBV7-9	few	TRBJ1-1	TGTGCCAGCAGCTTAGATCTGTACAGGCCAACGGGTGAGAACACTGAAGCTTTCTTT	CASSLDLYRPTGENTEAFF
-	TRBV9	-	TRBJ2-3	TGTGCCAGCAGCCCCCGTTGGGGGGCAGATACGCAGTATTTT	CASSPRWGADTQYF
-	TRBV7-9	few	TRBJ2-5	TGTGCCAGCAGCTTAGGGACCGAGAAAGAGACCCAGTACTTC	CASSLGTEKETQYF
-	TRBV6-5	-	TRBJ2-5	TGTGCCAGCAGTTATGCGACCTCGGGGAGAGAGACCCAGTACTTC	CASSYATSGRETQYF
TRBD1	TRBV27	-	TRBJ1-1	TGTGCCAGCAGTTTATCGGAGGGGGCGAGAACTGAAGCTTTCTTT	CASSLSEGARTEAFF
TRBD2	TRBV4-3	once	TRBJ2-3	TGCGCCAGCAGCCAAGAACCTGCCCAAACTGGACTAGCGACTAGCACAGATACGCAGTATTTT	CASSQEPAQTGLATSTDTQYF
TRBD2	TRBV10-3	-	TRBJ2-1	TGTGCCATCAGTGAGTCGACGGGAGGGGAAGAGGGCGAGCAGTTCTTC	CAISESTGGEEGEQFF
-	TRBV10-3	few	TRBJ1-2	TGTGCCATCAGTGAGGGACAGTTTTATGGCTACACCTTC	CAISEGQFYGYTF
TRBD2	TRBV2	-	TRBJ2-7	TGTGCCAGCATAAAGATGGCTAGCGGCGCCTACGAGCAGTACTTC	CASIKMASGAYEQYF
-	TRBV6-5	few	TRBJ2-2	TGTGCCAGCACTTATAGGGGGGGATCAGGGGAGCTGTTTTTT	CASTYRGGSGELFF
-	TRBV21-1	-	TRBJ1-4	TGTGCCAGCAGCAAAAGGGGAGCGGCTAATGAAAAACTGTTTTTT	CASSKRGAANEKLFF
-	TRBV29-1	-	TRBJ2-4	TGCAGCGTGGGACACCTAGACATTCAGTACTTC	CSVGHLDIQYF
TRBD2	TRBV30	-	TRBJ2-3	TGTGCCTGGAGCCAGGGACTAAGCACAGATACGCAGTATTTT	CAWSQGLSTDTQYF
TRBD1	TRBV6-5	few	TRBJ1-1	TGTGCCAGCAGTTACTCCGGGACAGGGAACACTGAAGCTTTCTTT	CASSYSGTGNTEAFF
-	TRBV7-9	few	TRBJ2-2	TGTGCCAGCAGCTTAAGAACCCTCGGGACCGGGGAGCTGTTTTTT	CASSLRTLGTGELFF
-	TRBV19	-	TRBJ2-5	TGTGCCAGTAGTAGCAGGGAAGGGGAGACCCAGTACTTC	CASSSREGETQYF
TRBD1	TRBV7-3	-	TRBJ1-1	TGTGCCAGCAGCGTCAGGGGGTTAGACACTGAAGCTTTCTTT	CASSVRGLDTEAFF
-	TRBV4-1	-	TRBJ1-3	TGCGCCAGCAGCCAGGGAGGAAACACCATATATTTT	CASSQGGNTIYF
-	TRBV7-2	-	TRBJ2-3	TGTGCCAGCAGCTTAGGCCCAGGGGCAGATACGCAGTATTTT	CASSLGPGADTQYF
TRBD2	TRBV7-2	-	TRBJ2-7	TGTGCCAGCAGCTATCCCGGGACTAGCGGGCGATCCTACGAGCAGTACTTC	CASSYPGTSGRSYEQYF
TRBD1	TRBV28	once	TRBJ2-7	TGTGCCAGCAGTACAAGGACAGGCTCCTACGAGCAGTACTTC	CASSTRTGSYEQYF
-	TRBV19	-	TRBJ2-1	TGTGCCAGTAGTCTGTCTAGCGTCTACAATGAGCAGTTCTTC	CASSLSSVYNEQFF
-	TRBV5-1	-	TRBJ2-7	TGCGCCAGCAGCTCCGACAGCTACGAGCAGTACTTC	CASSSDSYEQYF
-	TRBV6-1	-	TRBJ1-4	TGTGCCAGCAATCGATGGGTTTTTGCTAATGAAAAACTGTTTTTT	CASNRWVFANEKLFF
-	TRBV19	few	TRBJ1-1	TGTGCCAGTAGCCTCAGGGGTTTTGGGGACACTGAAGCTTTCTTT	CASSLRGFGDTEAFF
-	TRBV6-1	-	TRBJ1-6	TGTGCCAGCAGTGAAGTCGGGGGCTGGTCCTATAATTCACCCCTCCACTTT	CASSEVGGWSYNSPLHF
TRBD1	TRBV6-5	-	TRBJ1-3	TGTGCCAGCAGGAAAGACAGGGAGGTGGTCACCATATATTTT	CASRKDREVVTIYF
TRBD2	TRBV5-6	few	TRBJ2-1	TGTGCCAGCAGCTCTGGGGGGGGAAGTATCAATGAGCAGTTCTTC	CASSSGGGSINEQFF
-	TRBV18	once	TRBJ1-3	TGTGCCAGCTCACTGGATTTGGAGTACGAGGACAACAGAGATTTT	CASSLDLEYEDNRDF
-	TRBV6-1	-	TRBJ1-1	TGTGCCAGCAGTGAAGCGGAGGGGGACCTAGGGAGTGAAGCTTTCTTT	CASSEAEGDLGSEAFF
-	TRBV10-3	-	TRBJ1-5	TGTGCCATCAGTGAACAGGTTTTCACGCAGGGCGACCAGCCCCAGCATTTT	CAISEQVFTQGDQPQHF
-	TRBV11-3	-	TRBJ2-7	TGTGCCAGCAGCTCCTTCCCGGGACTTCTGGACGAGCAGTACTTC	CASSSFPGLLDEQYF
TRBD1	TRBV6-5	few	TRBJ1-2	TGTGCCAGCAGTTACTGGCAGGGGGTTGACTATGGCTACACCTTC	CASSYWQGVDYGYTF
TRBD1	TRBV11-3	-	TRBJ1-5	TGTGCCAGCAGTGACGAATTAGACGACAGGGGCGATCAGCCCCAGCATTTT	CASSDELDDRGDQPQHF
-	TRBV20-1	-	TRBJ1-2	TGCAGTGCTAGCGATTCATATGGCTACACCTTC	CSASDSYGYTF
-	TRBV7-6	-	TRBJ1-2	TGTGCCAGCAGCCGGGACAACCTTTACTATGGCTACACCTTC	CASSRDNLYYGYTF
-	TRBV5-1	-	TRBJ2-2	TGCGCCAGCAGTGCAAACTCGCGGGCCCAAGGAGGGGAGCTGTTTTTT	CASSANSRAQGGELFF
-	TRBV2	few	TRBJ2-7	TGTGCCAGCAGGGACAATTCCTACGAGCAGTACTTC	CASRDNSYEQYF
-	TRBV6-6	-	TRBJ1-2	TGTGCCAGCAGTTTCATCCAGGGAAGAGATGGCTACACCTTC	CASSFIQGRDGYTF
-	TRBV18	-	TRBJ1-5	TGTGCCAGCTCACGTACAGGGTTGTTTGACCAGCCCCAGCATTTT	CASSRTGLFDQPQHF
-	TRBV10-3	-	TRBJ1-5	TGTGCCATCAGTGAGCTGGGGGAGCCCCAGCATTTT	CAISELGEPQHF
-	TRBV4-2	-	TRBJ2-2	TGTGCCAGCAGGGGGCAGGGCAACGGGGAGCTGTTTTTT	CASRGQGNGELFF
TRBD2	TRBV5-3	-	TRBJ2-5	TGTGCCAGAAGCTTAATCTTGCGGGAGAGTCAAGAGACCCAGTACTTC	CARSLILRESQETQYF
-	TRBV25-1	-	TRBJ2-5	TGTGCCAGCGGTCAAGAGACCCAGTACTTC	CASGQETQYF
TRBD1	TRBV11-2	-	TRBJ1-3	TGTGCCAGCAGCTCAACAGGGGGAAGTGGAAACACCATATATTTT	CASSSTGGSGNTIYF
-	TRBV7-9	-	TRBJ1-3	TGTGCCAGCAGCCCCCGAGAGAGGGCGACCTCTGGAAACACCATATATTTT	CASSPRERATSGNTIYF
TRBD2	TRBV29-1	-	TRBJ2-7	TGCAGCGTTGTGGGAGGGGCCGGCGACGAGCAGTACTTC	CSVVGGAGDEQYF
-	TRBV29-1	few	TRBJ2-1	TGCAGCGTTGAGAAGGTAACAGCATCCTACAATGAGCAGTTCTTC	CSVEKVTASYNEQFF
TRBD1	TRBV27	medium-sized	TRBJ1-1	TGTGCCAGCAGTCCTCCGGACAGGCAGAACACTGAAGCTTTCTTT	CASSPPDRQNTEAFF
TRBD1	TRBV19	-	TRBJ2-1	TGTGCCAGTAGTATAGGGGACAGGGGGATAGATGAGCAGTTCTTC	CASSIGDRGIDEQFF